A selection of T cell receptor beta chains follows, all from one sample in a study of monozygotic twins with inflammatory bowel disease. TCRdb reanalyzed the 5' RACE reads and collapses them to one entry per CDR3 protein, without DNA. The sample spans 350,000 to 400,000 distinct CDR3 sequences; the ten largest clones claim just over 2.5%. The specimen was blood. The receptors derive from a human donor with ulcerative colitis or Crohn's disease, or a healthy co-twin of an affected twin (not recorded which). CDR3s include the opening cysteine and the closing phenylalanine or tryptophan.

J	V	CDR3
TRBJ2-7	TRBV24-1	CATSMGGSSYEQYF
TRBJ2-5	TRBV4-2	CASSTRAVARETQYF
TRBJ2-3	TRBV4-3	CASSQVGLTDTQYF
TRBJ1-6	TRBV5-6	CASSLALPRGGAYNSPLHF
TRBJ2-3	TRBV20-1	CSAPGTSGADTQYF
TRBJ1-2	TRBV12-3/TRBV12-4	CASRPGTASNYGYTF
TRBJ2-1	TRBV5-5	CASSNIEGYNEQFF
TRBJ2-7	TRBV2	CASTFSYEQYF
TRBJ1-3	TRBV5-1	CASSLNRGSGNTIYF
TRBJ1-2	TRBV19	CASSIGTDYGYTF
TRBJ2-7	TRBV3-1	CASSQAPFSYEQYF
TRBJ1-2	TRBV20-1	CSARGDPRSSNYGYTF
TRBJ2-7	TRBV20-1	CSLVGTYEQYF
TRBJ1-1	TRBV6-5	CASSYSEANTEAFF
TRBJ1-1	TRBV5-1	CASSLTGVNLGTEAFF